This T cell receptor (beta chain) comes out of a study of cytomegalovirus exposure and HLA in healthy donors. Study summary: Earlier work reported approximately 110 million unique TCR beta sequences from some 170 million T cells.

The CDR3 is 14 amino acids. Worth noting for this clone: Its antigen is undetermined.

Researchers ran the PCR with 60 Vbeta and 13 Jbeta primers. Assay used: immunoSEQ multiplex PCR; TCRdb lists only in-frame clones, some missing. This sample yields approximately 120,000 clones, of which 81% are seen a single time; more than 1.5% belongs to the top ten. Study observations and caveats: A missense DCLRE1C variant was associated with V- and J-gene trimming of TCR beta chains in a later analysis, and an independent cohort replicated the association.

The receptor was derived from a man aged 18 to 29 in good health and CMV-seronegative. The sequencing sample was made of PBMCs. The rearrangement links TRBV21-1 to TRBJ1-1; the D segment call TRBD1 is taken from the table without a DNA check. TRBV21-1 is described as a pseudogene. CDR3 sequence reads: CASSVRQGSTEAFF. The CDR3 DNA follows: TGTGCCAGCAGCGTCCGACAGGGAAGCACTGAAGCTTTCTTT.